Below, 20 T cell receptor beta chains from the same sample are listed, as sequenced in a study of CD8 T cells in Susac syndrome. RNA was extracted with the RNeasy kit, and a quantity of 0.5 to 1 ug was reverse transcribed using random hexamers. One entry per CDR3 protein results from TCRdb running MiXCR on the immunoSEQ multiplex PCR reads. Here the sample spans more than 130,000 distinct CDR3 sequences, 90% to 95% being singletons. Specimen: CD8+ T cells from PBMCs. The receptors derive from a human donor in good health.

The CDR3 DNA follows: TGTGCCAGCAGTGAATCGAACGTAGGGGAGACCCAGTACTTC. This translates into CASSESNVGETQYF. The chain employs TRBV25-1 and TRBJ2-5; D ambiguous. This CDR3 is built from 14 residues. Germline-derived CDR1 and CDR2 are MGHDK and SYGVNS. V lost 1 base, J lost 5 bases, and 11 bases lay in between.

The J gene is TRBJ2-2, the V gene TRBV27; D possibly corresponds to TRBD1 (5 bases). Deletions cut 5 bases from V and 1 base from J, with 8 bases between. This CDR3 contains 14 residues. Germline values: CDR1 MNHEY, CDR2 SMNVEV (reference sequence). CDR3 residues: CASSDSLNTGELFF. The CDR3 nucleotides are TGTGCCAGCAGTGACAGCTTGAACACCGGGGAGCTGTTTTTT.

The V gene is TRBV28, the J gene TRBJ2-7; D call uncertain. V gave up 5 bases and J gave up 5 bases, with 10 bases separating them. Germline CDR1 reads MDHEN; CDR2 reads SYDVKM. The length of the CDR3 is 12 residues. The CDR3 region is CASSPLDDEQYF. The CDR3 DNA reads TGTGCCAGCAGTCCTTTGGACGACGAGCAGTACTTC.

The chain couples TRBV29-1 to TRBJ1-1; unclear D gene. The CDR3 is 14 residues long. V lost 3 bases and J lost 0, with 11 bases in between. The V gene's germline CDR1 is SQVTM and CDR2 ANQGSEA. CDR3 bases: TGCAGCGTTGATGACGACGGTATGAACACTGAAGCTTTCTTT. Amino acids: CSVDDDGMNTEAFF. The whole variable domain, remainder taken from reference TRBV29-1 and TRBJ1-1, is SAVISQKPSRDICQRGTSLTIQCQVDSQVTMMFWYRQQPGQSLTLIATANQGSEATYESGFVIDKFPISRPNLTFSTLTVSNMSPEDSSIYLCSVDDDGMNTEAFFGQGTRLTVV.

The rearrangement links TRBV5-4 to TRBJ1-1, with D perhaps matching TRBD1 (5 bases). V lost 1 base, J lost 1 base, and 11 bases lay in between. The CDR3 length is 15 residues. In germline, CDR1 is SGHNT, CDR2 YYREEE (reference sequence). The DNA of the CDR3 is TGTGCCAGCAGCTTGTCTCCAGGGAAGAACACTGAAGCTTTCTTT. Translated: CASSLSPGKNTEAFF.

This chain joins TRBV4-2 and TRBJ2-7; no clear D. V was shortened by 1 base and J by 3 bases, with 7 bases between the two germline ends. Germline V gives CDR1 LGHNA, CDR2 YNFKEQ. This CDR3 is 13 amino acids long. CDR3 protein: CASSQGIDYEQYF. In DNA form, the CDR3 reads TGTGCCAGCAGCCAAGGTATCGACTACGAGCAGTACTTC.

This sequence joins TRBV30 and TRBJ2-2; no definite D call. Germline loops: CDR1 GTSNPN, CDR2 SVGIG (reference sequence). The CDR3 is 12 amino acids. Trimming pared 2 bases from V and 5 bases from J, leaving 6 bases between. CDR3 nucleotides: TGTGCCTGGAGTCCGGCGACCGGGGAGCTGTTTTTT. Translating gives CAWSPATGELFF.

This chain uses TRBV6-2 or TRBV6-3 with TRBJ2-2; 9 bases are a match to TRBD2. The germline V gene has CDR1 MNHEY and CDR2 SVGEGT. The CDR3 is 15 amino acids. J lost 4 bases, V lost 6 bases, and 6 bases had no gene match. The CDR3 here is CASRPLLAGTGELFF. Written as DNA, the CDR3 is TGTGCCAGCAGACCCCTACTAGCGGGCACCGGGGAGCTGTTTTTT.

CDR3: CASSPPQGGETQYF. The CDR3 bases are TGTGCCAGCAGTCCCCCTCAGGGAGGAGAGACCCAGTACTTC. The rearrangement joins TRBV6-1 to TRBJ2-5, with D perhaps TRBD2 (6 bases). Germline V gene data show CDR1 as MNHNS and CDR2 as SASEGT. The CDR3 runs to 14 residues. V shed 5 bases and J shed 4 bases, with 14 bases lying between them.

The chain is built from TRBV29-1 and TRBJ2-3, with 10 bases lining up with TRBD2. Germline CDR1 is SQVTM and CDR2 is ANQGSEA. V lost 3 bases and J lost 2; bases outside the gene matches: 8. CDR3 length: 16 residues. The CDR3 loop is CSVDSGRSLNTDTQYF. CDR3 in DNA: TGCAGCGTTGATAGCGGGAGGTCCCTAAACACAGATACGCAGTATTTT.

The V call is TRBV28, the J call TRBJ2-1; no firm D call. Trimming took off 3 bases at V and 8 bases at J, with 8 bases between the two ends. Germline CDR1 reads MDHEN; CDR2 reads SYDVKM. The CDR3 consists of 12 residues. The DNA of the CDR3 is TGTGCCAGCAGTTTTCAAGGAGATGAGCAGTTCTTC. Amino acid sequence: CASSFQGDEQFF.

This chain uses TRBV20-1 with TRBJ2-1; TRBD2 matches at 10 bases. Germline CDR1 DFQATT, CDR2 SNEGSKA (reference sequence). This CDR3 contains 18 residues. With 3 bases clipped from V and 9 bases from J, the junction kept 20 bases outside the gene matches. This CDR3 reads CSASGIPSQREGLIEQFF. The CDR3 DNA sequence: TGCAGTGCTAGTGGCATCCCCTCCCAGCGGGAGGGCCTGATTGAGCAGTTCTTC.

The chain carries TRBV7-9 and TRBJ2-3; 7 bases map to TRBD2. The germline V gene encodes CDR1 SEHNR and CDR2 FQNEAQ (reference sequence). The CDR3 is 14 residues long. V trimming: 3 bases; J trimming: 3 bases; junction bases outside the gene matches: 3. CDR3 DNA: TGTGCCAGCAGCTTCGGACTAGAAACAGATACGCAGTATTTT. This encodes CASSFGLETDTQYF.

The chain uses TRBV7-6 and TRBJ2-7; no firm D call. The V gene's germline CDR1 is SGHVS and CDR2 FNYEAQ. V was clipped by 4 bases and J by 0 bases, with 16 bases between them. This CDR3 has 16 amino acids. The CDR3 protein is CASSSNRAHSSYEQYF. DNA for the CDR3: TGTGCCAGCAGCTCGAACCGGGCCCACAGCTCCTACGAGCAGTACTTC.

The V call is TRBV14, the J call TRBJ2-3; D is unclear. The CDR3 is made up of 13 amino acids. The germline V gene encodes CDR1 SGHDN and CDR2 FVKESK. V shed 6 bases and J shed 4 bases, with 11 bases lying between them. The CDR3 DNA reads as TGTGCCAGCAGTCTAATCGCTCCAGATACGCAGTATTTT. Translating it yields CASSLIAPDTQYF.

This CDR3 reads CATSDGGQGTQYF. Here the CDR3 DNA reads TGTGCCACCAGTGATGGGGGCCAAGGGACGCAGTATTTT. This chain joins TRBV24-1 and TRBJ2-3, with TRBD1 as a possible D gene (6 bases). V was clipped by 3 bases and J by 9 bases, with 12 bases between them. This CDR3 has 13 residues. The germline V gene has CDR1 KGHDR and CDR2 SFDVKD.

This clonotype appeared a single time. This sequence joins TRBV27 and TRBJ1-1; D perhaps matches TRBD1 (5 bases). V lost 6 bases, J lost 3 bases, and 14 bases lay in between. This CDR3 has 14 residues. Germline V gene lookup returns CDR1 MNHEY and CDR2 SMNVEV (reference sequence). The DNA for the CDR3 is TGTGCCAGCAGCGCGGGGGGATCGGACACTGAAGCTTTCTTT. Encoded protein: CASSAGGSDTEAFF.

The rearrangement links TRBV30 to TRBJ2-3; possible D gene TRBD2, 5 bases. The V end lost 1 base, the J end lost 0 bases, and 11 bases lay between the germline ends. The CDR3 is 15 amino acids. Germline assignment: CDR1 GTSNPN and CDR2 SVGIG (reference sequence). The CDR3: CAWSGVVASTDTQYF. The DNA of the CDR3 is TGTGCCTGGAGTGGGGTTGTAGCGAGCACAGATACGCAGTATTTT.

The chain couples TRBV6-6 to TRBJ1-2; 10 bases align to TRBD1. CDR1 is MNHNY and CDR2 is SVGAGI in the germline V gene (reference sequence). The V gene end was trimmed by 6 bases and the J gene end by 7 bases; junction bases not matched to a gene: 11. CDR3 size: 15 residues. The CDR3 protein is CASSYLGQGTAGYTF. The CDR3 coding sequence is TGTGCCAGCAGCTACCTGGGACAGGGGACGGCTGGCTACACCTTC.

V and J are TRBV27 and TRBJ2-4; perhaps TRBD1 as D (6 bases). Germline CDR1 MNHEY, CDR2 SMNVEV (reference sequence). Trimming pared 7 bases from V and 2 bases from J, leaving 15 bases between. The CDR3 length is 15 residues. CDR3 bases: TGTGCCAGCACCGACAGGAGTGGGACCAAAAACATTCAGTACTTC. This translates into CASTDRSGTKNIQYF.